The T cell receptor (beta chain) under discussion was sequenced for a study of shared clonotypes between healthy human individuals. Findings and limits, study-wide: Inspection by rarefaction showed sorted-subset sequencing to be incomplete despite large depth.

Points on this clone: Its antigen is not known. The same CDR3 is also encoded by other DNA sequences in this sample.

All of the donors resided in Nashville, Tennessee, and each was a Caucasian adult. In the sorted-subset replicate PCRs, around 220 ng DNA, tens of thousands of T cell genomes, was used. Authors' methods: Quality scores were absent from the junction-only immunoSEQ sequences, so filtering differed. The assay was immunoSEQ multiplex PCR, and TCRdb's table has in-frame clones only and misses some. That table gives V, J and clone size, and the DNA gave D and trimming. The top ten clones hold less than 2% of a sample with hundreds of thousands of clones, roughly 70% of them seen once. This CDR3 has 15 residues. The germline V gene encodes CDR1 LGHNA and CDR2 YNFKEQ. V gave up 0 bases and J gave up 5 bases, with 13 bases separating them.

The sequence was collected from a woman between 25 and 40 years old in good health. This chain joins TRBV4-2 and TRBJ2-5, with D perhaps TRBD1 (5 bases). The source material was memory CD4+ T cells sorted from blood. Regarding subset: CD45RA-negative fraction. The CDR3 DNA reads TGTGCCAGCAGCCAAGATACAGGTCTGGGCGAGACCCAGTACTTC. Its protein product is CASSQDTGLGETQYF.